A selection of T cell receptor beta chains follows, all from one sample in a study of human T cells and chemical hapten exposure. TCRdb re-analysed the RACE reads in MiXCR, keeping a single row per CDR3 protein. The sample includes around 67,000 distinct CDR3 sequences, about 8% of them seen just once. This sample comprised whole blood, obtained in connection with sensitization to the hapten diphenylcyclopropenone (DPC). Receptors were obtained from a woman between 45 and 60 years old with alopecia areata. Some clones in this sample may be carry-over from other donors' samples. Each CDR3 is given with its conserved first and last residue. D genes are given only for firm matches. Some rows have no size entry. The others give once, few or many, or a class for an expanded clone.

TRBV18	TRBJ2-2	16	TRBD2	many	TGTGCCAGCTCACCACCGACTAGCGGGAGCGGCGGGGAGCTGTTTTTT	CASSPPTSGSGGELFF
TRBV28	TRBJ1-1	12	-	many	TGTGCCAGCACGATCGTCGGCCGCGAAGCTTTCTTT	CASTIVGREAFF
TRBV7-2	TRBJ1-6	15	-	few	TGTGCCAGCAGCTTACAGGGCAGTGAGAATTCACCCCTCCACTTT	CASSLQGSENSPLHF
TRBV7-9	TRBJ2-7	14	-	many	TGTGCCAGCAGCTTAGAAGGGGGAGGACACGAGCAGTACTTC	CASSLEGGGHEQYF
TRBV29-1	TRBJ2-3	12	-	many	TGCAGCGTTCGCCCCCAGGAAGATACGCAGTATTTT	CSVRPQEDTQYF
TRBV6-5	TRBJ2-1	15	TRBD2	few	TGTGCCAGCAGTTCTCCGGGACTAGGACGATACGAGCAGTTCTTC	CASSSPGLGRYEQFF
TRBV11-2	TRBJ2-5	13	-	-	TGTGCCAGCAGCTCTGACCCATCGGGGACCCAGTACTTC	CASSSDPSGTQYF
TRBV9	TRBJ1-1	13	-	many	TGTGCCAGCAGCGGTGCTTCGGGACACGAAGCTTTCTTT	CASSGASGHEAFF
TRBV20-1	TRBJ2-7	12	-	many	TGCAGTGCTAGTGTCAGCTCCTACGAGCAGTACTTC	CSASVSSYEQYF
TRBV29-1	TRBJ1-1	13	-	-	TGCAGCGTCGACGGGCCGGGGAACACTGAAGCTTTCTTT	CSVDGPGNTEAFF
TRBV7-9	TRBJ2-7	16	-	-	TGTGCCAGCAGCTTAGCGCAGGCGGGACAAGACAAATGGCAGTACTTC	CASSLAQAGQDKWQYF
TRBV20-1	TRBJ2-7	14	TRBD2	-	TGCAGTGCTAGGTTAGCGGGAGTTTCCTACGAGCAGTACTTC	CSARLAGVSYEQYF
TRBV11-2	TRBJ1-4	12	-	few	TGTGCCAGCAGCTTAGATGAAGAAAAACTGTTTTTT	CASSLDEEKLFF
TRBV5-1	TRBJ1-4	14	TRBD1	many	TGCGCCAGCAGCTTGAAGGGGGCGGGTGAAAAACTGTTTTTT	CASSLKGAGEKLFF
TRBV6-5	TRBJ1-4	13	TRBD1	few	TGTGCCAGCAGCCCAACAGGGGTTGAAAAACTGTTTTTT	CASSPTGVEKLFF
TRBV24-1	TRBJ2-1	17	-	few	TGTGCCACCAGTCCCCGTTACGGGGATAGCTCCTACAATGAGCAGTTCTTC	CATSPRYGDSSYNEQFF
TRBV29-1	TRBJ2-7	12	-	-	TGCAGCGCCGCCCCGGGGGAGTACGAGCAGTACTTC	CSAAPGEYEQYF
TRBV6-9	TRBJ2-7	14	-	-	TGTGCCAGCAGTTACCCACAGGGGAGGTACGAGCAGTACTTC	CASSYPQGRYEQYF
TRBV3-1	TRBJ1-5	14	-	few	TGTGCCAGCAGCCCCCAATCCACGAATCAGCCCCAGCATTTT	CASSPQSTNQPQHF
TRBV6-6	TRBJ1-1	14	-	few	TGTGCCAGCAGTTACAGGGACCTGGACACTGAAGCTTTCTTT	CASSYRDLDTEAFF
TRBV7-9	TRBJ2-7	12	-	-	TGTGCCAGCAGTAGGGACGGATACGAGCAGTACTTC	CASSRDGYEQYF
TRBV6-5	TRBJ2-1	12	-	-	TGTGCCAGCAGTTCCCCCCCCAATGAGCAGTTCTTC	CASSSPPNEQFF
TRBV6-5	TRBJ2-7	13	-	few	TGTGCCAGCAGTTACTTGGACAGTGGCGAGCAGTACTTC	CASSYLDSGEQYF
TRBV6-5	TRBJ1-4	13	-	-	TGTGCCAGCAGTTACGACTGGGGGGAAAAACTGTTTTTT	CASSYDWGEKLFF
TRBV6-1	TRBJ1-1	15	-	few	TGTGCCAGCAGTGAAGCGGACGGCGGTTACACTGAAGCTTTCTTT	CASSEADGGYTEAFF
TRBV12-3/TRBV12-4	TRBJ2-3	14	TRBD1	-	TGTGCCAGCAGTAGGACAGGGGGCGCAGATACGCAGTATTTT	CASSRTGGADTQYF
TRBV18	TRBJ1-5	14	-	many	TGTGCCAGCTCACCCGGGACGGCCAATCAGCCCCAGCATTTT	CASSPGTANQPQHF
TRBV6-2/TRBV6-3	TRBJ2-5	16	TRBD2	few	TGTGCCAGCAGTCCGACTAGCGGGGCTCTCCAAGAGACCCAGTACTTC	CASSPTSGALQETQYF
TRBV7-7	TRBJ2-3	16	TRBD2	-	TGTGCCAGCAGCCCTGTGGGAGCGGGGGGCACAGATACGCAGTATTTT	CASSPVGAGGTDTQYF
TRBV30	TRBJ2-3	13	-	-	TGTGCCTGGAGTAAAGGCATCGTCGATACGCAGTATTTT	CAWSKGIVDTQYF
TRBV11-3	TRBJ2-1	15	-	-	TGTGCCAGCAGCTTAGGTGGGCGGGGTAGCGATGAGCAGTTCTTC	CASSLGGRGSDEQFF
TRBV3-1	TRBJ2-3	15	-	-	TGTGCCAGCAGCCAAACAGGGGGGGCAGGAGATACGCAGTATTTT	CASSQTGGAGDTQYF
TRBV11-2	TRBJ2-2	19	-	many	TGTGCCAGCAGCTCGCCCGCCAACCCCTCCGGGCTTTGGACCGGGGAGCTGTTTTTT	CASSSPANPSGLWTGELFF
TRBV27	TRBJ1-6	15	-	few	TGTGCCAGCAGTTTTCGGGACTCCTATAATTCACCCCTCCACTTT	CASSFRDSYNSPLHF
TRBV2	TRBJ1-4	15	-	-	TGTGCCAGCAGAGGTCCGACTGTTATGAGTGAAAAACTGTTTTTT	CASRGPTVMSEKLFF
TRBV4-1	TRBJ2-1	18	TRBD2	few	TGCGCCAGCAGCCCCGCAGTGGTCCCCAGCGGGGTGGTTGATGAGCAGTTCTTC	CASSPAVVPSGVVDEQFF
TRBV29-1	TRBJ2-3	14	-	-	TGCAGCGTTGAAGGGACAGGGAGGGCAGATACGCAGTATTTT	CSVEGTGRADTQYF
TRBV6-5	TRBJ2-7	13	-	-	TGTGCCAGCAGCCTACATGGCAGGGAAGTGCAGTACTTC	CASSLHGREVQYF
TRBV11-2	TRBJ2-7	12	-	many	TGTGCCAGCCAGACTGGGGGCGGCGAGCAGTACTTC	CASQTGGGEQYF
TRBV4-1	TRBJ1-1	14	-	few	TGCGCCAGCAGCCCACGACAGGCAAACACTGAAGCTTTCTTT	CASSPRQANTEAFF
TRBV7-2	TRBJ2-7	14	-	few	TGTGCCAGCAGCCCAGGGGCCGCGGCCTACGAGCAGTACTTC	CASSPGAAAYEQYF
TRBV19	TRBJ2-7	14	TRBD1	few	TGTGCCAGTAGCACCGGGACAGGGACCTACGAGCAGTACTTC	CASSTGTGTYEQYF
TRBV12-3/TRBV12-4	TRBJ2-2	11	-	-	TGTGCCAGCAGTTTGATCGGGGAGCTGTTTTTT	CASSLIGELFF
TRBV9	TRBJ1-1	15	-	many	TGTGCCAGCAGCGTAGATGGGGGCTGGGGGACTGAAGCTTTCTTT	CASSVDGGWGTEAFF
TRBV5-1	TRBJ1-2	15	-	-	TGCGCCAGAAGCTTGTTGACACAGGGTAACTATGGCTACACCTTC	CARSLLTQGNYGYTF
TRBV4-2	TRBJ2-3	14	-	-	TGTGCCAGCAGCCAAGATTTACATTCGGCTACGCAGTATTTT	CASSQDLHSATQYF
TRBV2	TRBJ2-3	15	-	-	TGTGCCAGCAGTGAGCAGGGATCTAGCACAGATACGCAGTATTTT	CASSEQGSSTDTQYF
TRBV12-3/TRBV12-4	TRBJ2-6	15	-	-	TGTGCCAGCAGTCGACATGGCTCTGGGGCCAACGTCCTGACTTTC	CASSRHGSGANVLTF
TRBV28	TRBJ1-1	15	-	many	TGTGCCAGCAGTTTATTGCCGGATACGAACACTGAAGCTTTCTTT	CASSLLPDTNTEAFF
TRBV19	TRBJ1-1	14	-	-	TGTGCCAGTAGTATTATACAGGGTCGAACTGAAGCTTTCTTT	CASSIIQGRTEAFF
TRBV20-1	TRBJ2-1	17	TRBD2	-	TGCAGTGCTATGAGTGGGCGGGGGGCAAGCTCCTACAATGAGCAGTTCTTC	CSAMSGRGASSYNEQFF
TRBV29-1	TRBJ1-1	12	-	many	TGCAGCGTCCGCCCCCCCCAGGGTAGAGCTTTCTTT	CSVRPPQGRAFF
TRBV7-2	TRBJ2-3	13	-	few	TGTGCCAGCAGCGAAAGTACGGGACATACGCAGTATTTT	CASSESTGHTQYF
TRBV6-5	TRBJ2-1	14	-	few	TGTGCCAGCAGTTACCGGGGGGCCGTCAATGAGCAGTTCTTC	CASSYRGAVNEQFF
TRBV13	TRBJ2-3	17	-	few	TGTGCCTCCCTCCGACGTGGGGCGGACTACGGCACAGATACGCAGTATTTT	CASLRRGADYGTDTQYF
TRBV7-2	TRBJ2-1	13	-	few	TGTGCCAGCAGCGGACTGTCTTACAATGAGCAGTTCTTC	CASSGLSYNEQFF
TRBV2	TRBJ2-3	15	TRBD1	few	TGTGCCAGCAGTGAAGGACAGGGCGGCACAGATACGCAGTATTTT	CASSEGQGGTDTQYF
TRBV12-3/TRBV12-4	TRBJ2-3	18	TRBD2	many	TGTGCCAGCAGTTTAGCGGGGCTAGCGGGATCAGACACAGATACGCAGTATTTT	CASSLAGLAGSDTDTQYF
TRBV15	TRBJ1-6	15	TRBD1	few	TGTGCCACCAGCCTACTGGACAGGGAGGATTCACCCCTCCACTTT	CATSLLDREDSPLHF
TRBV4-2	TRBJ1-5	13	-	few	TGTGCCAGCAGCCAAGGAGAGGGTCAGCCCCAGCATTTT	CASSQGEGQPQHF